These 32 T cell receptor beta chains originate from one sample sequenced in a study of early T cells in non-severe SARS-CoV-2 infection. MiXCR, applied by TCRdb to the 5' RACE reads, yields one record per CDR3 protein. The data hold about 28,000 distinct CDR3 sequences, with 5.7% observed a single time. Sample: whole blood. The receptors here all came from an adult who was a healthcare worker with PCR-confirmed SARS-CoV-2 infection or an uninfected control (not recorded which).

Many counts were recorded for this clonotype. The chain joins TRBV7-9 to TRBJ2-5; no clear D gene. The CDR3 totals 15 residues. V was clipped by 1 base and J by 0 bases, with 9 bases between them. Germline-derived CDR1 and CDR2 are SEHNR and FQNEAQ (reference sequence). The CDR3 coding sequence is TGTGCCAGCAGCTTAGACGTCAGCTACCAAGAGACCCAGTACTTC. It encodes CASSLDVSYQETQYF.

The sample holds many counts of this clonotype. The rearrangement uses TRBV5-1 and TRBJ2-3; D gene uncertain. The ends were cut back, 1 base at V and 9 bases at J, with 15 bases in the middle. In germline, CDR1 is SGHRS, CDR2 YFSETQ. The CDR3 runs to 14 residues. The chain's CDR3 is CASSLRSAEGTQYF. The CDR3 DNA is TGCGCCAGCAGCTTGAGGAGTGCGGAAGGAACGCAGTATTTT.

This clonotype has ten or more counts. V and J are TRBV12-3 or TRBV12-4 and TRBJ1-6; D possibly corresponds to TRBD1 (5 bases). The length of the CDR3 is 17 residues. Trimming took 4 bases from V and 0 from J, leaving 13 bases between them. The CDR3 coding sequence is TGTGCCAGCAGTTGGTGGGGGACGAGCTCCTATAATTCACCCCTCCACTTT. Translation gives CASSWWGTSSYNSPLHF.

This clonotype was seen a few times. The chain links TRBV5-1 to TRBJ2-3; 7 nucleotides align to TRBD1. CDR1 is SGHRS and CDR2 is YFSETQ in the germline V gene. J lost 2 bases, V lost 3 bases, and 3 bases had no gene match. The CDR3 covers 14 residues. The CDR3 sequence is CASSSTGNTDTQYF. In DNA form, the CDR3 reads TGCGCCAGCAGCTCGACAGGGAACACAGATACGCAGTATTTT.

Ten or more counts support this clonotype. The V call is TRBV10-3, the J call TRBJ2-7; D could derive from TRBD1 or TRBD2 (5 bases each). The germline V gene encodes CDR1 ENHRY and CDR2 SYGVKD. The CDR3 is made up of 15 amino acids. V shed 10 bases and J shed 4 bases, with 23 bases lying between them. CDR3 sequence: CATNVGADSSYEQYF. The DNA of the CDR3 is TGTGCCACCAACGTCGGGGCAGATTCATCGTACGAGCAGTACTTC.

This clonotype counts as medium-sized (0.01 to 0.1%). The V and J genes are TRBV20-1 and TRBJ2-3, with 8 positions matching TRBD2. The V segment lost 3 bases and the J segment 4 bases; nucleotides outside the gene matches: 3. The CDR3 spans 13 residues. Per germline, CDR1 DFQATT and CDR2 SNEGSKA (reference sequence). CDR3 DNA: TGCAGTGCTAGGGAGACTAGCGCAGATACGCAGTATTTT. Translation gives CSARETSADTQYF.

The sample holds a few counts of this clonotype. The V and J genes are TRBV29-1 and TRBJ2-2; D remains ambiguous. Germline CDR1 and CDR2: SQVTM and ANQGSEA. V was clipped by 3 bases and J by 5 bases, with 16 bases between them. This CDR3 comprises 15 residues. The CDR3: CSVERYGPDTGELFF. The DNA of the CDR3 is TGCAGCGTTGAGCGTTACGGGCCCGATACCGGGGAGCTGTTTTTT.

This clonotype was found many times. The CDR3 sequence is CASARQSSGNTIYF. In nucleotides, the CDR3 is TGTGCCAGCGCTAGACAGAGCTCTGGAAACACCATATATTTT. The chain couples TRBV12-3 or TRBV12-4 to TRBJ1-3; possible D gene TRBD1, 5 bases. Trimming stripped 8 bases from V and 0 bases from J, with 11 bases between. The CDR3 consists of 14 residues.

CDR3 in DNA: TGCAGTGCCAGTTTGGGAGCTAACTATGGCTACACCTTC. It specifies CSASLGANYGYTF. V gene TRBV20-1 combines with J gene TRBJ1-2; D not certain. The germline gives CDR1 DFQATT, CDR2 SNEGSKA (reference sequence). V gave up 6 bases and J gave up 0 bases, with 11 bases separating them. CDR3 size: 13 residues.

This clonotype was counted between two and nine times. The gene calls are TRBV7-9 and TRBJ1-4; D is ambiguous. V was pared by 5 bases and J by 4 bases, with 11 bases between. The CDR3 runs to 14 residues. Germline CDR1 is SEHNR and CDR2 is FQNEAQ (reference sequence). CDR3 region: CASSKPWGNEKLFF. As DNA, the CDR3 is TGTGCCAGCAGCAAACCCTGGGGTAATGAAAAACTGTTTTTT. The whole variable domain, filled in from reference TRBV7-9 and TRBJ1-4, reads DTGVSQNPRHKITKRGQNVTFRCDPISEHNRLYWYRQTLGQGPEFLTYFQNEAQLEKSRLLSDRFSAERPKGSFSTLEIQRTEQGDSAMYLCASSKPWGNEKLFFGSGTQLSVL.

This clonotype has a count of ten or more. V usage is TRBV6-2 or TRBV6-3 and J usage is TRBJ1-4; possible D gene TRBD1, 6 bases. The V end was cut by 5 bases, the J end by 5 bases, with 9 bases between. CDR3 length: 13 residues. Germline CDR1 MNHEY, CDR2 SVGEGT. The CDR3 protein is CASSTDRNEKLFF. The CDR3 DNA follows: TGTGCCAGCAGTACCGACAGGAATGAAAAACTGTTTTTT.

This clonotype was recorded many times. V and J are TRBV12-3 or TRBV12-4 and TRBJ2-7; the match to TRBD2 covers 7 bases. The length of the CDR3 is 15 residues. Losses at the gene ends were 3 bases for V and 6 bases for J; bases not matched to a gene: 11. CDR3 loop: CASSLAGWGGTEQYF. CDR3 DNA sequence: TGTGCCAGCAGTTTGGCAGGTTGGGGAGGGACCGAGCAGTACTTC.

Only a few counts were recorded for this clonotype. CDR3 bases: TGTGCCAGCAACCTGGGGGAAGATACGCAGTATTTT. Translation gives CASNLGEDTQYF. The chain recombines TRBV28 with TRBJ2-3; either TRBD1 or TRBD2 may fit D (5 bases each). With 7 bases removed from V and 5 bases from J, the gap between germline ends came to 10 bases. This CDR3 region has 12 residues. Per the germline V gene, CDR1 is MDHEN and CDR2 is SYDVKM.

Many counts were recorded for this clonotype. The CDR3 here is CSARVRGRSSGANVLTF. CDR3 in DNA: TGCAGTGCTAGAGTGCGGGGGAGAAGCTCTGGGGCCAACGTCCTGACTTTC. V usage is TRBV20-1 and J usage is TRBJ2-6; 7 nucleotides line up with TRBD2. V lost 1 base, J lost 0 bases, and 6 bases stayed unmatched. The CDR3 is 17 residues long. Germline CDR1 reads DFQATT; CDR2 reads SNEGSKA (reference sequence).

In this sample, this clonotype turned up many times. J is TRBJ1-1 and V is TRBV30; D not resolved. The CDR3 totals 14 residues. In germline, CDR1 is GTSNPN, CDR2 SVGIG (reference sequence). Trimming shortened V by 4 bases and J by 4 bases, and 16 bases separated the two germline ends. CDR3 region: CAWTRRMGSTEAFF. As DNA, the CDR3 is TGTGCCTGGACCCGAAGGATGGGGAGCACTGAAGCTTTCTTT.

This clonotype occurred a few times. The V call is TRBV11-2, the J call TRBJ2-5, with 8 bases that match TRBD2. This CDR3 is built from 13 residues. With 8 bases clipped from V and 5 bases from J, the junction kept 7 bases outside the gene matches. CDR1 and CDR2 (germline): SGHAT, FQNNGV. The DNA for the CDR3 is TGTGCCAGCGCAAGCGGGGGATTGGAGACCCAGTACTTC. Its protein is CASASGGLETQYF.

This clonotype appeared many times. The genes are TRBV20-1 and TRBJ2-7; no definite D call. The germline gives CDR1 DFQATT, CDR2 SNEGSKA (reference sequence). The CDR3 runs to 13 residues. Trimming removed 3 bases from V and 4 bases from J, with 13 bases in between. Here the CDR3 DNA reads TGCAGTGCTAGTGCTGTGGAAAGGTACGAGCAGTACTTC. Translation gives CSASAVERYEQYF.

In its sample, this clonotype was seen many times. The chain couples TRBV7-9 to TRBJ1-5; D not resolved. CDR3 length: 17 residues. Trimming removed 1 base at V and 4 bases at J, with 17 bases between. Germline CDR1 SEHNR, CDR2 FQNEAQ (reference sequence). CDR3 DNA sequence: TGTGCCAGCAGCTTAGGCCACGGGAGGGAGACAAATCAGCCCCAGCATTTT. It is translated as CASSLGHGRETNQPQHF.

This clonotype was seen at least ten times. Here the CDR3 reads CASSLGIDTQYF. CDR3 sequence (DNA): TGTGCCAGCAGCTTAGGAATAGATACGCAGTATTTT. V usage is TRBV11-2 and J usage is TRBJ2-3; D is undetermined. Germline CDR1 reads SGHAT; CDR2 reads FQNNGV. V lost 1 base to trimming and J lost 5 bases, with 4 bases between them. This CDR3 comprises 12 residues.

The chain links TRBV7-2 to TRBJ2-2; D may be TRBD1 (5 bases). Trimming took off 5 bases at V and 3 bases at J, with 13 bases between the two ends. Germline-derived CDR1 and CDR2 are SGHTA and FQGNSA. The CDR3 has 15 amino acids. CDR3 in amino acids: CASSIDTGYTGELFF. For the CDR3, the DNA is TGTGCCAGCAGCATAGATACAGGATACACCGGGGAGCTGTTTTTT.

This sequence joins TRBV28 and TRBJ2-1; possibly TRBD2 for D (6 bases). The CDR3 spans 14 residues. The V gene's germline CDR1 is MDHEN and CDR2 SYDVKM. With 5 bases removed from V and 13 bases from J, the gap between germline ends came to 21 bases. CDR3 sequence reads: CASSLLPEGRLQFF. CDR3 coding DNA: TGTGCCAGCAGTCTCTTACCGGAGGGTCGGTTACAGTTCTTC.

Many counts were recorded for this clonotype. The V gene is TRBV29-1, the J gene TRBJ2-5; the D call may be TRBD1 or TRBD2 (5 bases each). The V gene lost 3 bases and the J gene lost 1 base, with 9 bases spanning the gap. CDR1 and CDR2 (germline): SQVTM, ANQGSEA. The CDR3 contains 13 residues. In DNA form, the CDR3 reads TGCAGCGTTGAGGGACCGATCCAAGAGACCCAGTACTTC. Translated, it gives CSVEGPIQETQYF.

This clonotype is labeled as medium-sized. This chain uses TRBV24-1 with TRBJ2-5; 9 nucleotides agree with TRBD2. The CDR3 is 17 amino acids. CDR1 is KGHDR and CDR2 is SFDVKD in the germline V gene. J lost 3 bases, V lost 5 bases, and 12 bases had no gene match. CDR3 residues: CATSGRVAGVWKETQYF. CDR3 sequence (DNA): TGTGCCACCAGTGGTCGTGTAGCGGGGGTGTGGAAAGAGACCCAGTACTTC.

In its sample, this clonotype was seen many times. V is TRBV18 and J is TRBJ2-7; D possibly corresponds to TRBD1 (6 bases). Germline assignment: CDR1 KGHSH and CDR2 LQKENI. The CDR3 spans 13 residues. Trimming took 6 bases from V and 2 from J, leaving 11 bases between them. The DNA of the CDR3 is TGTGCCAGCTCGCTGGACAGCCCCTACGAGCAGTACTTC. It codes for CASSLDSPYEQYF.

This clonotype was detected many times. This chain links TRBV20-1 with TRBJ1-6; D uncertain. Trimming pared 0 bases from V and 0 bases from J, leaving 15 bases between. CDR1 DFQATT and CDR2 SNEGSKA come from the germline V gene (reference sequence). This CDR3 is built from 18 residues. The CDR3 DNA follows: TGCAGTGCTAGAGATGAACGACGGGTTAGCTCCTATAATTCACCCCTCCACTTT. As protein: CSARDERRVSSYNSPLHF.

This clonotype was observed many times. The chain is built from TRBV28 and TRBJ2-3; 8 nucleotides match TRBD2. The trim removed 6 bases at V and 4 bases at J, leaving 3 bases unmatched. The CDR3 extends over 13 amino acids. Germline CDR1 reads MDHEN; CDR2 reads SYDVKM. The CDR3 loop is CASRDGGADTQYF. In nucleotides, the CDR3 is TGTGCCAGCAGGGACGGGGGGGCAGATACGCAGTATTTT.

This clonotype was observed many times. The gene calls are TRBV20-1 and TRBJ2-1; TRBD2 might be the D (6 bases). V lost 4 bases to trimming and J lost 0 bases, with 13 bases between them. This CDR3 has 15 amino acids. CDR1 and CDR2 from the germline V gene are DFQATT and SNEGSKA (reference sequence). The CDR3 bases are TGCAGTGCTAACTGGGGGGTGAGCTCCTACAATGAGCAGTTCTTC. It is translated as CSANWGVSSYNEQFF.

This clonotype was detected a few times. The V and J genes are TRBV6-6 and TRBJ2-7; maybe TRBD1 (6 bases). Trimming left V 0 bases short and J 4 bases short, with 10 bases between. Germline CDR1 is MNHNY and CDR2 is SVGAGI (reference sequence). This CDR3 region has 14 residues. This CDR3 reads CASSYSAGEYEQYF. CDR3 DNA: TGTGCCAGCAGTTACTCCGCAGGGGAATACGAGCAGTACTTC.

This clonotype was counted ten times or more. The chain uses TRBV7-9 and TRBJ2-3; D gene unclear. Per the germline V gene, CDR1 is SEHNR and CDR2 is FQNEAQ (reference sequence). V lost 7 bases to trimming and J lost 3 bases, with 11 bases between them. CDR3 length equals 13 residues. The CDR3 DNA follows: TGTGCCAGCACAAAGCCCCCAACAGATACGCAGTATTTT. This encodes CASTKPPTDTQYF.

This clonotype was observed many times. The chain carries TRBV4-2 and TRBJ1-2, with D uncertain. V lost 2 bases to trimming and J lost 3 bases, with 7 bases between them. Germline-derived CDR1 and CDR2 are LGHNA and YNFKEQ. The CDR3 totals 13 residues. The CDR3 bases are TGTGCCAGCAGCCAACTGGGCCACTATGGCTACACCTTC. Amino acids: CASSQLGHYGYTF.

This clonotype was recorded at least ten times. The chain employs TRBV7-6 and TRBJ2-1, with D perhaps TRBD1 (7 bases). The germline V and J ends were trimmed by 4 bases and 5 bases, with 9 bases remaining between them. The CDR3 runs 13 residues. Germline V gene data show CDR1 as SGHVS and CDR2 as FNYEAQ. The CDR3 sequence: CASSSGGNNEQFF. CDR3 sequence (DNA): TGTGCCAGCAGCTCAGGGGGGAACAATGAGCAGTTCTTC. Filled out from reference TRBV7-6 and TRBJ2-1, the complete variable domain reads GAGVSQSPRYKVTKRGQDVALRCDPISGHVSLYWYRQALGQGPEFLTYFNYEAQQDKSGLPNDRFSAERPEGSISTLTIQRTEQRDSAMYRCASSSGGNNEQFFGPGTRLTVL.

This clonotype was recorded a few times. The chain recombines TRBV20-1 with TRBJ1-1; D gene ambiguous. Germline V gives CDR1 DFQATT, CDR2 SNEGSKA (reference sequence). The CDR3 is 12 residues long. The V end lost 5 bases, the J end lost 9 bases, and 16 bases lay between the germline ends. CDR3 loop: CSAPQLRGKAFF. CDR3 nucleotide sequence: TGCAGTGCTCCCCAACTCAGAGGGAAAGCTTTCTTT.